This T cell receptor (beta chain) originates from a study of identical twins. Trimming cost V 2 bases and J 0 bases; bases outside gene matches: 5. This CDR3 has 18 residues. The V gene's germline CDR1 is SGHAT and CDR2 FQNNGV. Healthy Caucasians supplied all donations. This clonotype has at least ten counts. What it binds is unknown. Findings of the study overall: Fewer insertions marked abundant cord blood beta clonotypes; young adult naive trended weakly, memory not at all.

TCRdb processed the 5' RACE reads anew with MiXCR; each CDR3 protein has one entry. The repertoire includes approximately 700,000 distinct CDR3 sequences, roughly 6% of them detected once, and roughly 1.6% sits in the top ten. The sequence came from a man between 18 and 29 years old in good health. The chain combines TRBV11-2 with TRBJ2-2; 11 nucleotides line up with TRBD2. Sequencing used naive T cells sorted from blood. CDR3 in amino acids: CASSLRGGLAANTGELFF. Here the CDR3 DNA reads TGTGCCAGCAGCTTAAGGGGGGGACTAGCGGCGAACACCGGGGAGCTGTTTTTT.